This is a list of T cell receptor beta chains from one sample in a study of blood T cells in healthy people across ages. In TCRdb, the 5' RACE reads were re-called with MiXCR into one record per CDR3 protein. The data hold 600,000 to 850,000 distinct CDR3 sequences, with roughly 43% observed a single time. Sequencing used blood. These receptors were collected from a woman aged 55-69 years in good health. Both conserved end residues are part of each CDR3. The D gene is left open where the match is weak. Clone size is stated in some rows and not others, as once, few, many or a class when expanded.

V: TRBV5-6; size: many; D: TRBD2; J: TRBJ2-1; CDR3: CASSYLTSDYNEQFF; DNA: TGTGCCAGCAGCTACTTGACTAGCGACTACAATGAGCAGTTCTTC
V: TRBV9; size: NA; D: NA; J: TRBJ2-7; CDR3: CVSSVDGSQTYEQYF; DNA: TGTGTCAGCAGCGTAGACGGGAGCCAAACCTACGAGCAGTACTTC
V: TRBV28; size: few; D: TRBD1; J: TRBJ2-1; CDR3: CASSATGTAQFF; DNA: TGTGCCAGCAGTGCCACCGGGACAGCGCAGTTCTTC
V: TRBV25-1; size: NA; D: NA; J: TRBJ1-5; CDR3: CASSEGGFGQPQHF; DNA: TGTGCCAGCAGTGAAGGCGGGTTCGGTCAGCCCCAGCATTTT
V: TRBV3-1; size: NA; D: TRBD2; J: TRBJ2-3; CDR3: CASTSTGGQDTQYF; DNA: TGTGCCAGCACCTCTACGGGGGGGCAAGATACGCAGTATTTT
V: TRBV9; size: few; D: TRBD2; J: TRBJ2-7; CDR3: CASSPSAGTSESSYEQYF; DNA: TGTGCCAGCAGCCCTTCGGCCGGGACTAGCGAGAGCTCCTACGAGCAGTACTTC
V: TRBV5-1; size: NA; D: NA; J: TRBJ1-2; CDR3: CASSPESGGGYGYTF; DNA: TGCGCCAGCAGCCCGGAAAGCGGGGGAGGCTATGGCTACACCTTC
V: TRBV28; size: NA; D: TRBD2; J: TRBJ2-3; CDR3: CASSWRLAVVDTQYF; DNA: TGTGCCAGCAGTTGGAGACTAGCGGTGGTGGATACGCAGTATTTT
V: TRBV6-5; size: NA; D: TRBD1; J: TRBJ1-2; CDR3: CASSPDRAIYGYTF; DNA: TGTGCCAGCAGTCCGGACAGGGCCATCTATGGCTACACCTTC
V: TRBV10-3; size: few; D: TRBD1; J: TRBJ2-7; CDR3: CAITRDRTAYEQYF; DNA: TGTGCCATCACCCGGGACAGGACTGCCTACGAGCAGTACTTC
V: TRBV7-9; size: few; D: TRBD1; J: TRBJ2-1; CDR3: CASSSIDRGNNEQFF; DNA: TGTGCCAGCAGCTCGATTGACAGGGGGAACAATGAGCAGTTCTTC
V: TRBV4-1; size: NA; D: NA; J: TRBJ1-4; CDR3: CASSQLQGGVGKLFF; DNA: TGCGCCAGCAGCCAATTACAAGGGGGAGTGGGGAAACTGTTTTTT
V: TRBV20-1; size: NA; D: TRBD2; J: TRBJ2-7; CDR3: CSARSSGSYYEQYF; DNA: TGCAGTGCTAGATCGAGCGGGAGTTACTACGAGCAGTACTTC
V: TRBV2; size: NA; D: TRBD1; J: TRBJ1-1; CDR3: CASSRDRILNTEAFF; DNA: TGTGCCAGCAGTCGGGACAGGATATTGAACACTGAAGCTTTCTTT
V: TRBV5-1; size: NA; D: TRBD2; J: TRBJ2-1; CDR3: CASSSGLAGGHEQFF; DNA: TGCGCCAGCAGCTCGGGACTAGCGGGAGGTCATGAGCAGTTCTTC
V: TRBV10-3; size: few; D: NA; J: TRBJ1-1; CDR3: CAISGSGTTNTEAFF; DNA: TGTGCCATCAGTGGCTCCGGGACGACGAACACTGAAGCTTTCTTT
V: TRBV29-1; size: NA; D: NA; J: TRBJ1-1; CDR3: CSPYLQGTEAFF; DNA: TGCAGCCCGTACCTACAGGGAACTGAAGCTTTCTTT
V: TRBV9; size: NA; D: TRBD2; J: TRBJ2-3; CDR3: CASSLTSGGKTDTQYF; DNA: TGTGCCAGCAGCTTAACTAGCGGGGGGAAAACAGATACGCAGTATTTT
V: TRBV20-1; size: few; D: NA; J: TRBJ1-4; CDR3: CSARDQRTDNEKLFF; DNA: TGCAGTGCTAGAGACCAACGGACGGATAATGAAAAACTGTTTTTT
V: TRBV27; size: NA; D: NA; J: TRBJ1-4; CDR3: CASRGARFNEKLFF; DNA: TGTGCCAGCAGAGGCGCGCGGTTTAATGAAAAACTGTTTTTT
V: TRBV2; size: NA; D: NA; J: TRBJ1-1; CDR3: CASRAGSGFTEAFF; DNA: TGTGCCAGCAGGGCGGGGAGTGGGTTCACTGAAGCTTTCTTT
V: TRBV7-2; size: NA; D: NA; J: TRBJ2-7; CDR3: CASRVGILYEQYF; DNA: TGTGCCAGCAGGGTCGGAATTCTCTACGAGCAGTACTTC
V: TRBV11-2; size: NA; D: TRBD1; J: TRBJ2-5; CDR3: CASSLDNRGSETQYF; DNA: TGTGCCAGCAGCTTAGATAACAGGGGAAGCGAGACCCAGTACTTC
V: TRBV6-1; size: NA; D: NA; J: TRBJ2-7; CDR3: CASGYPGANNEQYF; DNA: TGTGCCAGCGGATACCCGGGGGCCAATAATGAGCAGTACTTC
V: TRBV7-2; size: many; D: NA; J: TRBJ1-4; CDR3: CASSSEANEKLFF; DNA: TGTGCCAGCAGCTCCGAGGCTAATGAAAAACTGTTTTTT
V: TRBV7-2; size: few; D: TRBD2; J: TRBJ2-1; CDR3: CASSTTSGVYNEQFF; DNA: TGTGCCAGCAGCACGACTAGCGGGGTCTACAATGAGCAGTTCTTC
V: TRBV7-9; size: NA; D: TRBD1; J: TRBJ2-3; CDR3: CASSYPGQGRGTDTQYF; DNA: TGTGCCAGCAGCTACCCGGGACAGGGACGAGGGACAGATACGCAGTATTTT
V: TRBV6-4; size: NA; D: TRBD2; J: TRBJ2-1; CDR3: CASSDRPMAGGSNEQFF; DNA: TGTGCCAGCAGTGACCGCCCTATGGCGGGAGGCAGCAATGAGCAGTTCTTC
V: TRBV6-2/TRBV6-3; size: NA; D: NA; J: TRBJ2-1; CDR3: CASSYLVGGSEQFF; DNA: TGTGCCAGCAGTTACCTCGTCGGGGGCAGCGAGCAGTTCTTC
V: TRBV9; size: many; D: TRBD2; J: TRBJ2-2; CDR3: CASSVGSSGGTGELFF; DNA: TGTGCCAGCAGCGTGGGGAGTAGCGGGGGCACCGGGGAGCTGTTTTTT
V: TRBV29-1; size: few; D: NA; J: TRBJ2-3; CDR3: CSASEEADTQYF; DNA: TGCAGCGCTAGCGAGGAAGCAGATACGCAGTATTTT
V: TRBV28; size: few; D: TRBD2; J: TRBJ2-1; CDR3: CASRPTSGMRNEQFF; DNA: TGTGCCAGCAGACCAACTAGCGGGATGCGGAATGAGCAGTTCTTC
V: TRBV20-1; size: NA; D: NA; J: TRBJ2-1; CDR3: CSARDLSATYNEQFF; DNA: TGCAGTGCTAGAGATCTAAGCGCAACCTACAATGAGCAGTTCTTC
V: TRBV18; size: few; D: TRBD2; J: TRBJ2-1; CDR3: CASSSGTSGRGEQFF; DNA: TGTGCCAGCTCGTCCGGGACTAGCGGGAGAGGTGAGCAGTTCTTC
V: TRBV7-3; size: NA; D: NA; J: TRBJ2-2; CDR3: CASSPAGTNTGELFF; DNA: TGTGCCAGCAGCCCTGCGGGGACGAACACCGGGGAGCTGTTTTTT
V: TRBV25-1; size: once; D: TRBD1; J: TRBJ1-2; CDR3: CASSDDRDFGYTF; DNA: TGTGCCAGCAGTGATGACAGGGACTTTGGCTACACCTTC
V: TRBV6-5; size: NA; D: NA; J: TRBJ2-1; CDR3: CASSYSGTAYNEQFF; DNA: TGTGCCAGCAGTTACTCGGGGACGGCTTACAATGAGCAGTTCTTC
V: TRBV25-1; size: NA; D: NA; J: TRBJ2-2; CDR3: CASSVKVHSNTGELFF; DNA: TGTGCCAGCAGTGTTAAAGTACACTCGAACACCGGGGAGCTGTTTTTT
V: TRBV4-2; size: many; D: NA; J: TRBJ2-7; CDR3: CASSQVPYEQYF; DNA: TGTGCCAGCAGCCAAGTACCCTACGAGCAGTACTTC
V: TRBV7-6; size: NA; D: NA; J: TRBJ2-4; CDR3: CASSLGYGRGAKNIQYF; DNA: TGTGCCAGCAGCTTAGGGTACGGTCGAGGGGCCAAAAACATTCAGTACTTC
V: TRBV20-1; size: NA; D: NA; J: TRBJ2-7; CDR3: CSASARGNEQYF; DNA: TGCAGTGCTAGTGCAAGGGGCAATGAGCAGTACTTC
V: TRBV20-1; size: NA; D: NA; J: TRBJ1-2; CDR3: CSASRLGYSNYGYTF; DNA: TGCAGTGCTAGTAGATTGGGATACTCTAACTATGGCTACACCTTC
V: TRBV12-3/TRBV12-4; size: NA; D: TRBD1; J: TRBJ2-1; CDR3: CASNTGGAYNEQFF; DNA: TGTGCCAGCAATACAGGGGGCGCCTACAATGAGCAGTTCTTC
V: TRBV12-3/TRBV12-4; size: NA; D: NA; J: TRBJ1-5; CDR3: CASSEAQGTSNQPQHF; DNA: TGTGCCAGCAGCGAAGCCCAGGGGACCAGCAATCAGCCCCAGCATTTT
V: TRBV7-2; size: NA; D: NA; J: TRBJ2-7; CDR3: CASSLLTWGSRTYEQYF; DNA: TGTGCCAGCAGCTTATTAACCTGGGGCAGTAGAACCTACGAGCAGTACTTC
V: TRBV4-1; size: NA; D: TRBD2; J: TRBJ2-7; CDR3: CASSQESLAGGYEQYF; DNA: TGCGCCAGCAGCCAAGAGTCACTAGCGGGAGGCTACGAGCAGTACTTC
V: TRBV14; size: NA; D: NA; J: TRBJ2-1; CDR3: CASSQPYRGGSYNEQFF; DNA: TGTGCCAGCAGCCAACCTTACAGGGGGGGCTCCTACAATGAGCAGTTCTTC
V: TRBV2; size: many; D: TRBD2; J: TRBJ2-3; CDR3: CASSPTTAGGSDTQYF; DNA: TGTGCCAGCAGCCCCACCACAGCGGGGGGCTCGGATACGCAGTATTTT
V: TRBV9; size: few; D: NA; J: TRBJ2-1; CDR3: CASSVEGGAWKGDEQFF; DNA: TGTGCCAGCAGCGTAGAGGGGGGGGCATGGAAGGGCGATGAGCAGTTCTTC
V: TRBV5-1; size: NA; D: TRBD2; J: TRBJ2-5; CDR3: CASSFPSGAKETQYF; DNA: TGCGCCAGCAGCTTTCCTAGCGGGGCCAAAGAGACCCAGTACTTC